This T cell receptor (beta chain) appears in the sequencing data of a study of blood T cells in healthy people across ages. Whole-study results and caveats: Whereas aged donors had fewer naive CD4+ cells, long-lived donors had more of them and higher diversity.

A second about 7 to 12 cycle PCR used barcoded and J-beta primers. TCRdb processed the 5' RACE reads anew with MiXCR; each CDR3 protein has one entry. The sample includes around 700,000 distinct CDR3 sequences, more than 20% of them seen just once. CDR3 length equals 10 residues. V was trimmed by 4 bases and J by 6 bases, leaving 1 base between them. From germline, CDR1 is SGHTA and CDR2 FQGTGA. This clonotype was counted a single time. The target antigen is unknown. Extractions gave at least 5 micrograms of total RNA per sample. These data also featured in a second study, about T cells of mothers and their children. That study adds: Donors comprised three healthy Caucasian mothers plus their six children.

This sequence joins TRBV7-3 and TRBJ2-4; D unresolved. The sample taken for sequencing was blood. The TCR comes from a boy aged 10-17 years in good health. CDR3 in DNA: TGTGCCAGCAGCTCAAACATTCAGTACTTC. Translating gives CASSSNIQYF. The full variable domain, rest sourced from reference TRBV7-3 and TRBJ2-4, is GAGVSQTPSNKVTEKGKYVELRCDPISGHTALYWYRQSLGQGPEFLIYFQGTGAADDSGLPNDRFFAVRPEGSVSTLKIQRTERGDSAVYLCASSSNIQYFGAGTRLSVL.